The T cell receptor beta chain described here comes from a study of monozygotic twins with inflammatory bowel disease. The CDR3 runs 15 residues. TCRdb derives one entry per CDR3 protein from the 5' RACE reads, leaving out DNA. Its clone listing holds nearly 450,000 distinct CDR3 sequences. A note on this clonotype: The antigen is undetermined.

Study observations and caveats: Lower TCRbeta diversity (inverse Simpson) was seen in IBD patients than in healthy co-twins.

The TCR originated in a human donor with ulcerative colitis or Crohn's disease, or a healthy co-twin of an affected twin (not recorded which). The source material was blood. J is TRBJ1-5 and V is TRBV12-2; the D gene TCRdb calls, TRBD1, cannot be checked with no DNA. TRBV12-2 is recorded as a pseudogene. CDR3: CASRPGTEENQPQHF.